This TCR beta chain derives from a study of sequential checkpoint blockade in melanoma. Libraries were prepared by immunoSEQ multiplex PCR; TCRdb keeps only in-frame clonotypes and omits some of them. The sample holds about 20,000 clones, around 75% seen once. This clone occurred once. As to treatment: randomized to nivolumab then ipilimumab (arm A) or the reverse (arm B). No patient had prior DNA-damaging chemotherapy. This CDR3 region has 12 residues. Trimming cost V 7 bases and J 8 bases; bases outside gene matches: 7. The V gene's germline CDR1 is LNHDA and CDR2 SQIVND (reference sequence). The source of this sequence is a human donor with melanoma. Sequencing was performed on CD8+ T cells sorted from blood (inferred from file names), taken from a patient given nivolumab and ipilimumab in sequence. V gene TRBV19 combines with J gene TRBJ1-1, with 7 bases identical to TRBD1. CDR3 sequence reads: CASNLGTEEAFF. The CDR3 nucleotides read TGTGCCAGTAACCTCGGGACAGAAGAAGCTTTCTTT.